This T cell receptor beta chain comes out of a study of cytomegalovirus exposure and HLA in healthy donors. With 60 Vbeta and 13 Jbeta primers, the PCR was carried out. TCRdb's copy holds only in-frame clones and misses some; the assay was immunoSEQ multiplex PCR. The sample contains roughly 120,000 clones, roughly 84% of which appear only once. The CDR3 is made up of 13 amino acids. The V gene end was trimmed by 5 bases and the J gene end by 9 bases; junction bases not matched to a gene: 3. The V gene's germline CDR1 is SEHNR and CDR2 FQNEAQ (reference sequence). Findings of the study overall: The dataset shows that most TCR sequences were rare, while some public TCRs occurred in many donors. V- and J-gene trimming of TCR beta was linked (in a later analysis) to a missense DCLRE1C variant. Cytomegalovirus association was assigned to under 200 TCR beta chains.

As regards this clone: Its antigen is as yet unknown.

This chain links TRBV7-9 with TRBJ1-6; 8 nucleotides agree with TRBD1. The origin of this receptor is a woman younger than 30 in good health and CMV-seropositive. The source material was PBMCs. CDR3 nucleotide sequence: TGTGCCAGCAGCCGGACAGGGAGTTCACCCCTCCACTTT. Amino acids: CASSRTGSSPLHF.